This section outlines one T cell receptor beta chain sequence together with its context. The target antigen is unknown. These data are taken from a study of T cell responses to AZD1222 COVID-19 vaccine. Data came from immunoSEQ multiplex PCR; TCRdb stores just in-frame clones and leaves some out. The sample yields 95,000 to 100,000 clones, about 90% seen once. Losses at the gene ends were 5 bases for V and 5 bases for J; bases not matched to a gene: 16. CDR3 size: 19 residues. The germline CDR1 and CDR2 sequences are MNHEY and SMNVEV (reference sequence). Regarding the study as a whole: The sample set comprised mostly white British donors with more females, and clonal diversity was possibly underestimated. Repertoire collection took place solely once the T cell response had peaked. Receipt of two AZD1222 doses was followed by a rise in Spike-specific TCR breadth and depth.

The receptor was isolated from an adult in good health. The source was peripheral blood, collected on day 0 of AZD1222 vaccination. The chain employs TRBV27 and TRBJ2-7; 15 bases align to TRBD2. CDR3 DNA: TGTGCCAGCAGTGGCCCTTTACAGGGACTAGCGGGAGGAGGACACGAGCAGTACTTC. Its protein is CASSGPLQGLAGGGHEQYF.